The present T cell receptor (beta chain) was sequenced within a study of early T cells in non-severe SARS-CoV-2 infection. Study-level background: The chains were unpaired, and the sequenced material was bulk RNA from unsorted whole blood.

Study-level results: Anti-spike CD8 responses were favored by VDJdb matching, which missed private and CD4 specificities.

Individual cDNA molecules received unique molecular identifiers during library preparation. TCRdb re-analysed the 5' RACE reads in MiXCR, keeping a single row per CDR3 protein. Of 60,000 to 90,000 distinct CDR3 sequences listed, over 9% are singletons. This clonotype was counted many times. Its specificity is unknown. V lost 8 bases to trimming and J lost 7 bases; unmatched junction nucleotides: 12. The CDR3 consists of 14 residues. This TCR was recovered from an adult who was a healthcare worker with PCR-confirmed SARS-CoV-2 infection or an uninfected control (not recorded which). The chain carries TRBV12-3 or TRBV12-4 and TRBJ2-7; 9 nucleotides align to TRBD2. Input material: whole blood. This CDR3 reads CASARSGRRSEQYF. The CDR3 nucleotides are TGTGCCAGCGCCCGGAGCGGGAGGCGAAGTGAGCAGTACTTC.